The sequence of this T cell receptor (beta chain) was determined in a study of blood T cell repertoires in COVID-19. About the study: The United States, Italy and Spain supplied acute and convalescent COVID-19 samples. Sources were T cells, B-cell-depleted T cells, or PBMCs; the material itself was cDNA or gDNA.

Authors' data handling: Amplification of reference gene primers provided the estimated nucleated cell counts. The table came from immunoSEQ multiplex PCR; TCRdb's copy has only in-frame clones and leaves some out. That table is the source of V, J and clone size, and D and trimming were worked out from the DNA. The table includes approximately 200,000 clones, almost 90% detected once. The CDR3 loop spans 19 amino acids. CDR1 and CDR2 (germline): LGHNA, YNFKEQ. Deletions cut 0 bases from V and 0 bases from J, with 18 bases between. The chain recombines TRBV4-2 with TRBJ1-3, with unresolved D. The source is a man aged 18 to 35 with active or convalescent COVID-19. The sample consisted of peripheral blood. The DNA for the CDR3 is TGTGCCAGCAGCCAAGATTCGAGGTTGGCACCCACCTCTGGAAACACCATATATTTT. It yields the protein CASSQDSRLAPTSGNTIYF.